This TCR beta chain stems from a study of blood T cell repertoires in COVID-19. Overall study: Whether acute or convalescent, the COVID-19 samples came from the United States, Italy and Spain. T cells, B-cell-depleted T cells, or PBMCs provided the cDNA or gDNA that served as material.

Looked up from germline, CDR1 is LNHDA and CDR2 is SQIVND (reference sequence). This CDR3 region has 16 residues. Trimming removed 5 bases at V and 3 bases at J, with 14 bases between. Authors' methods: Scientists estimated how many nucleated cells there were by amplifying reference gene primers. Repertoires were generated with immunoSEQ multiplex PCR, while TCRdb's copy carries only in-frame clones and drops some. D and trimming were read from the DNA, whereas the V and J calls and clone size are those reported in that table. Here the sample spans under 30,000 clones, under 95% being singletons. The sample consisted of peripheral blood. This sequence was found in a man in his fifties with active COVID-19. The rearrangement joins TRBV19 to TRBJ1-6; possible D gene TRBD1, 5 bases. The CDR3 reads CASSPRGDGYNSPLHF. CDR3 coding DNA: TGTGCCAGTAGTCCTCGCGGGGACGGCTATAATTCACCCCTCCACTTT.